This entry concerns a single T cell receptor (beta chain). As yet, its antigen is unknown. Libraries were prepared by immunoSEQ multiplex PCR; TCRdb keeps only in-frame clonotypes and omits some of them. This table holds 4,000 to 5,500 clones, 90% to 95% found once. This entry is derived from a study of chemoradiotherapy in HPV16-positive cancers. Study details: Functional T-cell assays on a couple of HPV16-positive patients' cells defined candidate HPV-specific clones and common TCR motifs.

Study-level findings and limits: Non-HPV-specific T cells did not expand in tumors during treatment, whereas candidate HPV-specific clones and E7-related motifs did. In HPV16-positive patients, HPV-responsive T-cell expansion tracked better recurrence-free survival.

Trimming removed 8 bases at V and 1 base at J, with 5 bases between. CDR3 size: 11 residues. Germline values: CDR1 SEHNR, CDR2 FQNEAQ (reference sequence). V usage is TRBV7-9 and J usage is TRBJ1-1; no clear D. The TCR sequence derives from a human donor with HPV-associated anogenital cancer. Here the sequenced sample was tumor tissue, taken from a patient who underwent chemoradiotherapy. CDR3 loop: CASLANTEAFF. DNA of the CDR3: TGTGCCAGCCTGGCGAACACTGAAGCTTTCTTT.